Listed below are T cell receptor beta chains from one sample, sequenced in a study of molecular identifiers for immune sequencing clone quantification. TCRdb itself ran the PCR reads through MiXCR, one entry per CDR3 protein. The sample has hundreds of thousands of distinct CDR3 sequences; over 25% are singletons. The sample was naive CD8+ T cells from blood, with Jurkat cell RNA spiked in. The receptors stem from a human donor in good health. Some libraries in this study had Jurkat cell RNA spiked in. CDR3s include the opening cysteine and the closing phenylalanine or tryptophan. A D gene is named only where the DNA matches it firmly. Clone size, where shown, is once, few, many, or a class for clones that have expanded.

D	V	size	J	CDR3	DNA
NA	TRBV7-6	many	TRBJ2-7	CASSRGTGNEQYF	TGTGCCAGCAGCCGGGGGACGGGCAACGAGCAGTACTTC
TRBD2	TRBV20-1	NA	TRBJ2-2	CSASPNMGLAVYTGELFF	TGCAGTGCTAGCCCGAATATGGGACTAGCGGTCTACACCGGGGAGCTGTTTTTT
NA	TRBV20-1	NA	TRBJ1-2	CSARVPGALYNGYTF	TGCAGTGCTAGAGTACCAGGGGCCCTTTATAACGGCTACACCTTC
NA	TRBV28	NA	TRBJ2-3	CAAEGVYSNQPQYF	TGTGCCGCGGAGGGGGTCTATAGCAATCAGCCCCAGTATTTT
NA	TRBV6-1	NA	TRBJ1-2	CASSETSARTRYYGYTF	TGTGCCAGCAGTGAAACATCTGCGCGCACCCGGTACTATGGCTACACCTTC
TRBD1	TRBV27	NA	TRBJ1-2	CASSSRTGGLYGYTF	TGTGCCAGCAGTTCCCGGACAGGGGGCCTCTATGGCTACACCTTC
NA	TRBV27	few	TRBJ2-7	CASSFTKGYEQYF	TGTGCCAGCAGTTTTACAAAGGGATACGAGCAGTACTTC
TRBD1	TRBV3-1	few	TRBJ1-2	CASSGDRYYGYTF	TGTGCCAGCAGTGGGGACAGGTACTATGGCTACACCTTC
NA	TRBV5-5	few	TRBJ2-1	CASSLALSSYNEQFF	TGTGCCAGCAGCTTGGCCCTGAGCTCCTACAATGAGCAGTTCTTC
NA	TRBV20-1	few	TRBJ2-7	CSARGVGAVKIEQYF	TGCAGTGCTAGAGGAGTCGGGGCAGTGAAGATCGAGCAGTACTTC
NA	TRBV4-1	many	TRBJ2-1	CASGADEQFF	TGCGCCAGTGGAGCGGATGAGCAGTTCTTC
NA	TRBV9	few	TRBJ2-3	CASSMGGRTTDTQYF	TGTGCCAGCAGCATGGGGGGCAGGACCACAGATACGCAGTATTTT
NA	TRBV6-1	NA	TRBJ1-5	CASTQRTVGVNQPQHF	TGTGCCAGCACCCAAAGGACAGTGGGAGTCAATCAGCCCCAGCATTTT
NA	TRBV7-9	many	TRBJ1-1	CASSLVNTEAFF	TGTGCCAGCAGCTTAGTAAACACTGAAGCTTTCTTT
TRBD1	TRBV20-1	few	TRBJ2-2	CSARDGTGKNTGELFF	TGCAGTGCTAGGGATGGGACAGGGAAAAACACCGGGGAGCTGTTTTTT
NA	TRBV6-5	NA	TRBJ1-2	CASSTRQAVANYGYPF	TGTGCCAGCAGTACCAGACAGGCCGTTGCTAACTATGGCTACCCCTTC
NA	TRBV6-5	NA	TRBJ1-6	CASSLQKAFYSPLHF	TGTGCCAGCAGTTTACAGAAGGCTTTTTATTCACCCCTCCACTTT
TRBD1	TRBV4-3	once	TRBJ2-7	CASSQYRGVDEQYF	TGCGCCAGCAGCCAGTACAGGGGTGTGGACGAGCAGTACTTC
NA	TRBV12-3/TRBV12-4	NA	TRBJ2-7	CASSPGLKYEQYF	TGTGCCAGCAGTCCAGGACTAAAATACGAGCAGTACTTC
NA	TRBV19	NA	TRBJ2-2	CASSTQGLGELFF	TGTGCCAGTAGTACCCAGGGGCTCGGGGAGCTGTTTTTT
NA	TRBV12-3/TRBV12-4	NA	TRBJ2-1	CASSPTLDEQFF	TGTGCCAGCAGCCCAACGTTGGATGAGCAGTTCTTC
NA	TRBV4-3	NA	TRBJ2-5	CASSQSLGRGETQYF	TGCGCCAGCAGCCAATCCCTCGGCCGGGGGGAGACCCAGTACTTC
NA	TRBV13	few	TRBJ1-6	CASSLETDHSPLHF	TGTGCCAGCAGCTTAGAGACGGACCATTCACCCCTCCACTTT
NA	TRBV4-3	NA	TRBJ1-2	CASSQGQGPASPGYTF	TGCGCCAGCAGCCAAGGGCAGGGGCCAGCATCCCCTGGCTACACCTTC
NA	TRBV19	many	TRBJ2-1	CASSIEGGLHSYNEQFF	TGTGCCAGTAGTATAGAAGGCGGGCTCCACTCCTACAATGAGCAGTTCTTC
TRBD1	TRBV10-2	many	TRBJ1-1	CASIGGQGLNTEAFF	TGCGCCAGCATCGGAGGACAGGGATTGAACACTGAAGCTTTCTTT
NA	TRBV11-2	few	TRBJ2-1	CASSLYAGYNEQFF	TGTGCCAGCAGCTTATACGCCGGTTACAATGAGCAGTTCTTC
NA	TRBV10-3	many	TRBJ1-1	CAISEIAGALWNTEAFF	TGTGCCATCAGTGAGATCGCAGGGGCTCTCTGGAACACTGAAGCTTTCTTT
NA	TRBV4-2	NA	TRBJ1-6	CASSLRQIYNSPLPF	TGTGCCAGCAGCCTTAGACAGATCTATAATTCACCCCTCCCCTTT